Detailed here is one T cell receptor beta chain. This clonotype was seen repeatedly, ten times or more. Its cognate antigen has yet to be identified. No quality values exist for individual bases; no much larger clone is one base distant. The data belong to a study of T cells in Graves' hyperthyroidism and ophthalmopathy (dated by TCRdb to the late 2010s). Some background on the complete study: Peripheral blood was sampled at the time of initial diagnosis, prior to any treatment. According to the paper, TCR Vbeta CDR3 sequencing was carried out on 135 peripheral blood samples, which came from about 45 ophthalmopathy, around 75 hyperthyroidism and 17 progressor patients. In roughly six Graves' hyperthyroidism patients, the study also compared T-cell repertoires from thyroid tissue with T-cell repertoires from blood. A discovery cohort of approximately 97 patients, about 40 with Graves' ophthalmopathy and approximately 60 with stable Graves' hyperthyroidism, was used to find distinguishing TCR V-J signatures. The roughly 91 discovery patients were randomly split 7:3 into training and test sets. An independent validation cohort of some 18 hyperthyroidism patients and approximately 15 patients who later progressed to ophthalmopathy tested prospective prediction of ophthalmopathy. Following sampling, methimazole starting at 30 mg daily was given to hyperthyroidism patients, and high-dose intravenous methylprednisolone was given to ophthalmopathy patients. The paper as a whole reports these results and caveats: No statistical method was used to set the sample size in advance, and investigators knew the group allocation. A 13 V-J signature model separated ophthalmopathy from stable hyperthyroidism, with approximately 86% sensitivity and about 81% specificity in cross-validation and 80%/75% in testing. Blood samples also contained most of the expanded thyroid clonotypes (frequency above 0.001), which suggests that blood repertoires may reflect thyroid immune responses. In validation, the model predicted progression to ophthalmopathy with around 71% sensitivity and 72% to 85% specificity, a median of 6.5 months before onset.

The CDR3 spans 16 residues, from the cysteine through the phenylalanine. The kept DNA is CDR3 alone, 48 bases in frame from the first base. CDR1 MDHEN and CDR2 SYDVKM were looked up in the germline V gene. V and J are truncated by 2 bases and 3 bases respectively, leaving an intervening sequence of 11 bases. The TCR beta CDR3 regions were amplified from the RNA transcripts. For the first round of RT-PCR on the TCR CDR3, the HTBI primer set was used together with the Qiagen OneStep RT-PCR kit. A second multiplex PCR round built the libraries, followed by size selection and purification. Sequencing of the libraries was done on an Illumina HiSeq2000 using paired-end 100 bp reads. For the original study's pipeline: Raw data were processed with SOAPnuke, discarding reads with adapters, uncalled bases, mean Phred below 15, or no exact constant-primer or identifier match. High-quality paired reads were merged using COPE v1.2.5, and each unique nucleotide sequence was defined as a clonotype. Clonotypes were aligned to IMGT TRBV, TRBD and TRBJ reference segments using MiTCR v1.1. Analysis was restricted to V-J combinations with a frequency above 0.0001, which covered about 99% of repertoires. A TCS score was defined as the ratio between F50 (clonal expansion) and ExV (chaos), using BLOSUM62-based TCRdist between CDR3 peptides within each V-J. Welch's t-statistics and random forest reduced roughly 530 V-J features to 13, which were used in a naive Bayes classifier (R e1071). TCRdb reworked the public reads: Q25 trimming with fastp, MiXCR clone assembly, productive beta chains retained. Rows matching on CDR3 protein sequence are summarized as one entry with the most common DNA and genes. The authors' filters were not applied to this entry. The sample table records about 620,000 distinct CDR3 sequences; around 15% of these occur just once. Of the sample, 3.5% to 4% falls within the top ten clones.

Stable Graves' hyperthyroidism was defined as no progression to ophthalmopathy during 18 months of follow-up. Hyperthyroidism patients were newly diagnosed, had a disease duration of under 2 months, and were aged 18 to 65 years. Any patient with an uncontrolled infection, another autoimmune disease, pregnancy or lactation was excluded. Diagnoses were established on the basis of clinical symptoms, serum thyroxine and TRAb, thyroid ultrasound, and orbital computed tomography. PBMCs were isolated from approximately 10 ml of fresh peripheral blood by Ficoll-Paque density gradient centrifugation. Total RNA was extracted with Trizol reagent, and quality was checked on an Agilent 2100 Bioanalyzer.

This TCR was sampled from a woman aged 25 to 39 with Graves' hyperthyroidism. Sequencing input: blood. The rearranged chain carries TRBV28 and TRBJ1-6; TRBD1 might be the D gene, on 5 matching bases. The nucleotide sequence reads as follows: TGTGCCAGCAGTTTAGGGACCGAGATCTATAATTCACCCCTCCACTTT. Its protein reads: CASSLGTEIYNSPLHF.